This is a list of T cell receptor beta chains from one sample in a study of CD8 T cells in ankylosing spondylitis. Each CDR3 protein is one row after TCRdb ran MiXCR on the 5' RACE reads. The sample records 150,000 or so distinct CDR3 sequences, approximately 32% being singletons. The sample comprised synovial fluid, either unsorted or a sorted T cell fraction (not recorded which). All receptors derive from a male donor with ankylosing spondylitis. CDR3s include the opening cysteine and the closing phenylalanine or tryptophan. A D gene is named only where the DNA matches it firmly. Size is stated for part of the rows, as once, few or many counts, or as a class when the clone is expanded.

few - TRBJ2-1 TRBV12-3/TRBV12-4 CASSLSPPLSYNEQFF TGTGCCAGCAGCCTTTCCCCTCCCCTCTCCTACAATGAGCAGTTCTTC
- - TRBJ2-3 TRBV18 CASSPSLQGMDSSTDTQYF TGTGCCAGCTCACCGAGCCTGCAGGGGATGGATTCTAGCACAGATACGCAGTATTTT
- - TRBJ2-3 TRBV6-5 CASSLTFSTDTQYF TGTGCCAGCAGTTTAACTTTTAGCACAGATACGCAGTATTTT
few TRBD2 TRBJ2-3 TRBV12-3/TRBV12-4 CASSLMTSGSNTQYF TGTGCCAGCAGCCTTATGACTAGCGGGAGTAATACGCAGTATTTT
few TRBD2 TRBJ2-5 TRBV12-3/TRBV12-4 CASSSRTSGHGTQYF TGTGCCAGCAGTTCGCGGACTAGCGGGCATGGGACCCAGTACTTC
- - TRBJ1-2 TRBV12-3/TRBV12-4 CASSFGGAYDGYTF TGTGCCAGCAGTTTTGGGGGCGCTTATGATGGCTACACCTTC
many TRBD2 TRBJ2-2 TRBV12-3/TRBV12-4 CASNLGISGANTGELFF TGTGCCAGCAACCTGGGGATCAGCGGGGCGAACACCGGGGAGCTGTTTTTT
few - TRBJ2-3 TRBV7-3 CASSSAGGNTQYF TGTGCCAGCAGCTCCGCTGGGGGGAATACGCAGTATTTT
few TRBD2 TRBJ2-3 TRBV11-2 CASSLVGTGRVQDTQYF TGTGCCAGCAGCTTAGTAGGGACCGGGAGGGTCCAAGATACGCAGTATTTT
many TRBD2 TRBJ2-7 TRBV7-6 CASSPSSGSSYEQYF TGTGCCAGCAGCCCTAGTAGCGGGAGTTCCTACGAGCAGTACTTC
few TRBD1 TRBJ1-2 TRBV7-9 CASTTYLGQGAGGYTF TGTGCCAGCACCACTTACTTGGGACAGGGGGCAGGAGGCTACACCTTC
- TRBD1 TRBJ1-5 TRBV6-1 CASSPGQGSPGRQPQHF TGTGCCAGCAGCCCGGGACAGGGGTCGCCTGGGCGTCAGCCCCAGCATTTT